What follows is one T cell receptor beta chain and its context. Profiling relied on immunoSEQ multiplex PCR, and the TCRdb table lists in-frame clones only, not all of them. The data contain 84,000 or so clones, roughly four fifths of them singletons. Looked up from germline, CDR1 is GTSNPN and CDR2 is SVGIG (reference sequence). The CDR3 length is 12 residues. V lost 6 bases, J lost 2 bases, and 10 bases lay in between. This entry comes from a study of blood T cell repertoires in COVID-19. The clonotype originates from a human donor in a cohort sampled during active COVID-19. This sequence joins TRBV30 and TRBJ1-2; TRBD1 is a possible D gene (5 bases). Sequencing was performed on peripheral blood. The CDR3 loop reads CACRGGNYGYTF. The CDR3 DNA follows: TGTGCCTGCCGCGGGGGGAACTATGGCTACACCTTC.